This T cell receptor beta chain was captured in a study of early T cells in non-severe SARS-CoV-2 infection. For the study at large: Whole-blood bulk RNA, unsorted, was sequenced, and chains were unpaired. Study observations and caveats: CD4 and private specificities were missed by VDJdb matching, which favored anti-spike CD8 responses.

Unique molecular identifiers were added to individual cDNA molecules. TCRdb re-called the 5' RACE reads with MiXCR, one entry per CDR3 protein. Among about 50,000 distinct CDR3 sequences listed, 9.4% were seen once. CDR1 and CDR2 (germline): SGDLS, YYNGEE. The V end lost 3 bases, the J end lost 0 bases, and 13 bases lay between the germline ends. The CDR3 runs 17 residues. This clonotype was seen ten or more times. Its cognate antigen is unknown. The receptor's source is an adult who was a healthcare worker with PCR-confirmed SARS-CoV-2 infection or an uninfected control (not recorded which). The V gene is TRBV9, the J gene TRBJ2-6; D gene uncertain. The material sequenced was whole blood, taken at baseline. CDR3 in DNA: TGTGCCAGCAGCGAGACCCCGGGCAGCTCTGGGGCCAACGTCCTGACTTTC. It encodes CASSETPGSSGANVLTF.